Following are 7 T cell receptor beta chains from one sample sequenced in a study of shared clonotypes between healthy human individuals. TCRdb's table, derived via immunoSEQ multiplex PCR, lists solely in-frame clones and lacks some. The table records about 2.4 million clones, around 94% of them present only once. The sample consisted of naive CD4+ T cells sorted from blood. The subset here: CD45RA+ positively selected. The receptor set was obtained from a man aged 18-30 years in good health.

The CDR3 bases are TGTGCCATCAGTGAGTGGGGACAGGGCACAGATACGCAGTATTTT. Translating gives CAISEWGQGTDTQYF. The V and J genes are TRBV10-3 and TRBJ2-3; 8 bases are a match to TRBD1. CDR3 length equals 15 residues. The germline V gene encodes CDR1 ENHRY and CDR2 SYGVKD. J was trimmed by 1 base and V by 1 base; bases with no gene match: 1.

This clone was seen just once. The V and J genes are TRBV7-2 and TRBJ1-1; D perhaps matches TRBD1 (5 bases). The V and J ends lost 5 bases and 3 bases respectively, with 13 bases between them. CDR1 SGHTA and CDR2 FQGNSA come from the germline V gene. The length of the CDR3 is 14 residues. Written as DNA, the CDR3 is TGTGCCAGCAGCCGACGACAGTGGGACACTGAAGCTTTCTTT. Amino acid sequence: CASSRRQWDTEAFF.

The chain employs TRBV18 and TRBJ2-3; 8 nucleotides line up with TRBD1. V shed 6 bases and J 5 bases; nucleotides not matched to a gene: 13. Germline assignment: CDR1 KGHSH and CDR2 LQKENI. This CDR3 is built from 16 residues. CDR3 region: CASSKDLTGVVDTQYF. CDR3 nucleotides: TGTGCCAGCTCCAAAGACCTGACAGGGGTGGTAGATACGCAGTATTTT.

A remark on this clone: The same CDR3 can be traced to other DNA sequences in this sample. The chain carries TRBV5-1 and TRBJ1-6; D unclear. Germline V gene data show CDR1 as SGHRS and CDR2 as YFSETQ. Deletions cut 0 bases from V and 0 bases from J, with 7 bases between. The CDR3 loop spans 16 amino acids. The CDR3 nucleotides read TGCGCCAGCAGCTTGGCGGGAAGCTCCTATAATTCACCCCTCCACTTT. Encoded protein: CASSLAGSSYNSPLHF.

Details on this clone: The sample carries other DNA sequences with the same CDR3. The V and J genes are TRBV28 and TRBJ1-5; no definite D call. CDR1 is MDHEN and CDR2 is SYDVKM in the germline V gene. V lost 6 bases to trimming and J lost 6 bases, with 9 bases between them. CDR3 length: 12 amino acids. CDR3 coding DNA: TGTGCCAGCAGCCTGGCCTCTCAGCCCCAGCATTTT. Its protein is CASSLASQPQHF.

The chain carries TRBV19 and TRBJ1-2; 7 nucleotides agree with TRBD1. The junction had 5 bases not matched to a gene; V was cut back by 6 bases and J by 7 bases. The germline CDR1 and CDR2 sequences are LNHDA and SQIVND (reference sequence). This CDR3 has 12 residues. The CDR3 coding sequence is TGTGCCAGTAGCGTACAGGGGTCTGGCTACACCTTC. Its translation: CASSVQGSGYTF.

This rearrangement joins TRBV14 to TRBJ2-1; 7 bases fit TRBD1. CDR3 length: 16 residues. V lost 4 bases and J lost 0; bases outside the gene matches: 6. In germline, CDR1 is SGHDN, CDR2 FVKESK. CDR3 sequence reads: CASSRGSGGSYNEQFF. CDR3 DNA: TGTGCCAGCAGCCGAGGATCAGGGGGCTCCTACAATGAGCAGTTCTTC.